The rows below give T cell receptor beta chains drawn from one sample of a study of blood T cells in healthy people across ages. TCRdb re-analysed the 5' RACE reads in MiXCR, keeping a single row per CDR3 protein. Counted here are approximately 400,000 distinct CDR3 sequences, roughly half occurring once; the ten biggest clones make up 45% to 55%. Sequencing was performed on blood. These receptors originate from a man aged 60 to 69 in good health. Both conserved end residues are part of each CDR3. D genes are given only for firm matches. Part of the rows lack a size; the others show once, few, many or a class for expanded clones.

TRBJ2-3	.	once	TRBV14	TGTGCCAGCAGCCAAAGGGGACCAACCAGCACAGATACGCAGTATTTT	CASSQRGPTSTDTQYF
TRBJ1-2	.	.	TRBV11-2	TGTGCCAGCAGCTTAGCCTTCCGTACGAGAGACAGGAGGGGATATGGCTACACCTTC	CASSLAFRTRDRRGYGYTF
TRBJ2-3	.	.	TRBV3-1	TGTGCCAGCAGCCAAGCTCCTCAGTTGGCAGATACGCAGTATTTT	CASSQAPQLADTQYF
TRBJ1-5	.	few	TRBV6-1	TGTGCCAGCAGTCTAGGGATGGGCAATCAGCCCCAGCATTTT	CASSLGMGNQPQHF
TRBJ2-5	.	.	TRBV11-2	TGTGCCAGCAGCAGCCTGGTCATAGGAGAGACCCAGTACTTC	CASSSLVIGETQYF
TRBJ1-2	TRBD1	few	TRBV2	TGTGCCAGCAGCGATTCCGTGACAGGGAAATTGGATGGCTACACCTTC	CASSDSVTGKLDGYTF
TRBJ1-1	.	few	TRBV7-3	TGTGCCAGCAGAAAAGACTCCGGGGGGGAAGCTTTCTTT	CASRKDSGGEAFF
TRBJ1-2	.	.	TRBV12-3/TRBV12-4	TGTGCCAGCAGTTTAGGGCCGGGGATAGCTAACTATGGCTACACCTTC	CASSLGPGIANYGYTF
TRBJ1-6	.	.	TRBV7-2	TGTGCCAGCAGCTCGAGGACACCGGTTAATTCACCCCTCCACTTT	CASSSRTPVNSPLHF
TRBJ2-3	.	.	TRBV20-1	TGCAGTTCCCCACTTGGAGGGGTGAGCACAGATACGCAGTATTTT	CSSPLGGVSTDTQYF